A selection of T cell receptor beta chains follows, all from one sample in a study of blood T cell repertoires in COVID-19. Data came from immunoSEQ multiplex PCR; TCRdb stores just in-frame clones and leaves some out. The top ten clones hold 4% to 5.5% of a sample with 86,000 or so clones, nearly 95% of them seen once. The sample was peripheral blood. These receptor sequences come from a human donor with active COVID-19. The donor label of this sample is uncertain. Each CDR3 is given with its conserved first and last residue. D genes are given only for firm matches. The size of a clone is reported for some rows only, either as once, few or many, or as a class for expanded clones.

D gene,J gene,V gene,clone size,CDR3 protein,CDR3 DNA
-,TRBJ1-5,TRBV28,once,CASSFWALRSNQPQHF,TGTGCCAGCAGTTTTTGGGCCCTTCGTAGCAATCAGCCCCAGCATTTT
-,TRBJ1-3,TRBV15,-,CATTVGGSGNTIYF,TGTGCCACCACCGTGGGGGGATCTGGAAACACCATATATTTT
-,TRBJ2-3,TRBV7-2,-,CASSLVAGSLTDTQYF,TGTGCCAGCAGCTTAGTCGCGGGGAGCCTCACAGATACGCAGTATTTT
-,TRBJ1-5,TRBV18,-,CASSLQNSNQPQHF,TGTGCCAGCTCCCTACAGAATAGCAATCAGCCCCAGCATTTT
TRBD1,TRBJ1-1,TRBV6-5,-,CASRRDRGSTEAFF,TGTGCCAGCAGAAGGGACAGGGGATCCACTGAAGCTTTCTTT
TRBD2,TRBJ2-3,TRBV7-9,-,CASSAPGGISTDTQYF,TGTGCCAGCAGCGCCCCGGGGGGGATTAGCACAGATACGCAGTATTTT
-,TRBJ2-3,TRBV12-3/TRBV12-4,-,CASSPRNTQYF,TGTGCCAGCTCACCGCGGAATACGCAGTATTTT
-,TRBJ1-1,TRBV5-5,-,CASTRPERGYTEAFF,TGTGCCAGCACGCGTCCCGAAAGGGGATACACTGAAGCTTTCTTT
-,TRBJ1-2,TRBV12-5,-,CASGLVLGGAADRFSNYGYTF,TGTGCTAGTGGTTTGGTATTGGGAGGGGCCGCGGATAGATTCTCTAACTATGGCTACACCTTC
-,TRBJ1-6,TRBV11-3,once,CASSLELSGLGSPLHF,TGTGCCAGCAGCTTAGAATTGAGCGGTTTGGGTTCACCCCTCCACTTT
TRBD1,TRBJ2-2,TRBV9,-,CASSPGQGTGELFF,TGTGCCAGCAGCCCGGGACAGGGGACCGGGGAGCTGTTTTTT
TRBD2,TRBJ2-3,TRBV3-1/TRBV3-2,-,CASSQSSGVGADTQYF,TGTGCCAGCAGTCAATCAAGCGGGGTGGGGGCAGATACGCAGTATTTT
TRBD1,TRBJ2-7,TRBV5-1,-,CASSLGTGIYEQYF,TGCGCCAGCAGCTTAGGGACAGGGATCTACGAGCAGTACTTC
-,TRBJ1-2,TRBV7-9,-,CASSTQQGSNGYTF,TGTGCCAGCAGCACACAACAGGGTTCCAATGGCTACACCTTC
-,TRBJ2-1,TRBV25-1,-,CASSDLSGTRRFF,TGTGCCAGCAGTGACCTCTCCGGGACTCGCCGGTTCTTC
-,TRBJ2-5,TRBV7-2,-,CASSSQVIQETQYF,TGTGCCAGCAGTTCACAGGTTATACAAGAGACCCAGTACTTC
TRBD2,TRBJ2-1,TRBV6-2/TRBV6-3,-,CASSYSSRGGASFDEQFF,TGTGCCAGCAGTTACTCGTCTCGCGGGGGGGCCAGTTTCGACGAGCAGTTCTTC
-,TRBJ1-5,TRBV15,-,CATSRVQGGSNQPQHF,TGTGCCACCAGCAGAGTACAGGGTGGGAGCAATCAGCCCCAGCATTTT
-,TRBJ2-3,TRBV3-1/TRBV3-2,-,CASSQVLRDGTDTQYF,TGTGCCAGCAGCCAAGTTCTGAGGGATGGGACAGATACGCAGTATTTT
-,TRBJ1-1,TRBV4-3,-,CASSRGVGTEAFF,TGCGCCAGCAGCCGGGGGGTAGGGACTGAAGCTTTCTTT
TRBD1,TRBJ2-1,TRBV19,-,CASSTSDRASYNEQFF,TGTGCCAGTAGTACCAGTGACAGGGCCTCCTACAATGAGCAGTTCTTC
-,TRBJ1-1,TRBV18,-,CASSPVHTNTEAFF,TGTGCCAGCTCACCGGTACATACGAACACTGAAGCTTTCTTT
-,TRBJ2-7,TRBV3-1/TRBV3-2,-,CASSRGGSFSYEQYF,TGTGCCAGCAGCCGAGGAGGCTCTTTCTCCTACGAGCAGTACTTC
-,TRBJ1-4,TRBV28,-,CASSSPGVTATNEKLFF,TGTGCCAGCAGTTCCCCCGGTGTCACTGCAACTAATGAAAAACTGTTTTTT
TRBD2,TRBJ2-5,TRBV2,-,CASSAGAGGLETQYF,TGTGCCAGCTCGGCCGGAGCGGGGGGGTTAGAGACCCAGTACTTC
TRBD2,TRBJ2-1,TRBV11-3,-,CASSLGNFGGNVNEQFF,TGTGCCAGCAGCTTAGGGAATTTCGGGGGGAATGTGAATGAGCAGTTCTTC
-,TRBJ2-2,TRBV11-3,-,CASSPDGYGELFF,TGTGCCAGCAGCCCCGACGGGTACGGGGAGCTGTTTTTT
-,TRBJ2-7,TRBV28,-,CASSLSVRLFNEQYF,TGTGCCAGCAGTTTATCCGTTCGCCTATTCAACGAGCAGTACTTC
-,TRBJ2-7,TRBV5-1,-,CASSSEVETYEQYF,TGCGCCAGCAGCTCGGAGGTCGAAACCTACGAGCAGTACTTC
TRBD1,TRBJ2-7,TRBV27,-,CASSSGQGLHEQYF,TGTGCCAGCAGTTCTGGACAGGGGCTCCACGAGCAGTACTTC
-,TRBJ2-7,TRBV5-1,once,CASSKTGSSYEQYF,TGCGCCAGCAGTAAGACGGGGAGCTCCTACGAGCAGTACTTC
TRBD2,TRBJ2-5,TRBV6-5,-,CASSQNGLAMETQYF,TGTGCCAGCAGTCAAAACGGACTAGCGATGGAGACCCAGTACTTC
-,TRBJ1-1,TRBV30,-,CASIRGGADTEAFF,TGTGCCTCCATTCGGGGGGGGGCGGACACTGAAGCTTTCTTT
-,TRBJ1-2,TRBV12-3/TRBV12-4,-,CASSLGRGYGYTF,TGTGCCAGCAGTTTAGGCAGGGGCTATGGCTACACCTTC
-,TRBJ2-2,TRBV7-2,-,CASSLIRAGELFF,TGTGCCAGCAGCTTAATCAGGGCCGGGGAGCTGTTTTTT